Presented here are 27 T cell receptor beta chains from one specimen sequenced in a study of blood T cell repertoires in COVID-19. Clones were sequenced by immunoSEQ multiplex PCR, and TCRdb holds only the in-frame ones, with some missing. The profile covers hundreds of thousands of clones, with 75% to 90% appearing a single time and more than 0.95% taken by the ten largest. Sequenced material: PBMCs or T cells enriched from blood (not recorded which). These receptors were obtained from a man aged 25-40 years who had recovered from COVID-19.

In this sample, this clone turned up once. V is TRBV2 and J is TRBJ1-1; D is undetermined. Trimming took 2 bases from V and 6 from J, leaving 13 bases between them. The germline gives CDR1 SNHLY, CDR2 FYNNEI. The CDR3 loop spans 14 amino acids. CDR3 protein: CASSERFGGPEAFF. The CDR3 bases are TGTGCCAGCAGTGAAAGGTTCGGCGGGCCTGAAGCTTTCTTT.

The V call is TRBV12-3 or TRBV12-4, the J call TRBJ1-1, with D possibly TRBD1 on 6 matching bases. Trimming stripped 4 bases from V and 11 bases from J, with 14 bases between. This CDR3 comprises 12 residues. The CDR3 DNA reads as TGTGCCAGCAGTTCCCAACAGGGTCTGGCTTTCTTT. The encoded protein is CASSSQQGLAFF.

V usage is TRBV15 and J usage is TRBJ1-5; no firm D call. Germline assignment: CDR1 LNHNV and CDR2 YYDKDF (reference sequence). V was pared by 5 bases and J by 3 bases, with 8 bases between. The CDR3 loop spans 13 amino acids. Written as DNA, the CDR3 is TGTGCCACCAGCCAGAAATACAATCAGCCCCAGCATTTT. This encodes CATSQKYNQPQHF.

The rearrangement uses TRBV7-9 and TRBJ1-1, with 7 bases that match TRBD1. In germline, CDR1 is SEHNR, CDR2 FQNEAQ (reference sequence). V was clipped by 5 bases and J by 7 bases; unmatched bases: 10. This CDR3 spans 14 amino acids. CDR3 DNA: TGTGCCAGCAGCGACACCGACAGGGTCGGTGAAGCTTTCTTT. This gives the protein CASSDTDRVGEAFF.

The chain carries TRBV14 and TRBJ1-4; D is uncertain. Per the germline V gene, CDR1 is SGHDN and CDR2 is FVKESK. With 0 bases removed from V and 8 bases from J, the gap between germline ends came to 13 bases. The CDR3 has 15 residues. CDR3 sequence (DNA): TGTGCCAGCAGCCAAGAGAGGGTTTCGAAAGAAAAACTGTTTTTT. Residues: CASSQERVSKEKLFF.

The chain carries TRBV24-1 and TRBJ2-1, with D maybe TRBD1 (5 bases). The germline CDR1 and CDR2 sequences are KGHDR and SFDVKD. The V gene lost 3 bases and the J gene lost 11 bases, with 16 bases spanning the gap. The CDR3 totals 14 residues. CDR3 loop: CATSDPQLGHKQFF. The CDR3 coding sequence is TGTGCCACCAGTGATCCACAGTTAGGACATAAGCAGTTCTTC.

The chain employs TRBV18 and TRBJ1-1, with D possibly matching TRBD1 (5 bases). The CDR3 length is 14 residues. Germline lookup yields CDR1 KGHSH and CDR2 LQKENI. The V end was cut by 1 base, the J end by 4 bases, with 10 bases between. CDR3 nucleotides: TGTGCCAGCTCACCACTTGCCAGGGTCACTGAAGCTTTCTTT. Translation gives CASSPLARVTEAFF.

V is TRBV12-3 or TRBV12-4 and J is TRBJ1-1; D is undetermined. V was clipped by 1 base and J by 7 bases, with 4 bases between them. The CDR3 is made up of 11 amino acids. The CDR3 DNA is TGTGCCAGCAGTTTAGTGCGTGAAGCTTTCTTT. Protein sequence: CASSLVREAFF.

The rearrangement links TRBV2 to TRBJ2-1, with 7 bases aligning to TRBD1. The CDR3 runs to 15 residues. With 6 bases clipped from V and 10 bases from J, the junction kept 15 bases outside the gene matches. Germline values: CDR1 SNHLY, CDR2 FYNNEI. CDR3 nucleotide sequence: TGTGCCAGCAGCGATACAGGGGTCCCCGCGCGGGAGCAGTTCTTC. As protein: CASSDTGVPAREQFF.

The chain is built from TRBV28 and TRBJ1-1; D possibly corresponds to TRBD1 (5 bases). There are 14 residues in the CDR3. The V gene's germline CDR1 is MDHEN and CDR2 SYDVKM. The V end lost 3 bases, the J end lost 1 base, and 9 bases lay between the germline ends. The CDR3 DNA follows: TGTGCCAGCAGTTTCCCAGGGCAGAACACTGAAGCTTTCTTT. It translates to CASSFPGQNTEAFF.

CDR3 coding DNA: TGTGCCAGCAGCAGGGGACTAGCGGGAGGTTACGAGCAGTACTTC. This encodes CASSRGLAGGYEQYF. The rearrangement joins TRBV11-2 to TRBJ2-7, with 15 bases aligning to TRBD2. The V and J ends lost 5 bases and 4 bases, in that order; junction bases with no gene match: 3. The CDR3 consists of 15 residues. The germline CDR1 and CDR2 sequences are SGHAT and FQNNGV.

This clone has just one count. J is TRBJ1-1 and V is TRBV7-3; D is unresolved. Trimming took 6 bases from V and 5 from J, leaving 13 bases between them. The CDR3 length is 13 residues. Germline CDR1 and CDR2: SGHTA and FQGTGA. Written as DNA, the CDR3 is TGTGCCAGCAGACTCATGGGAGGGACTGAAGCTTTCTTT. Protein sequence: CASRLMGGTEAFF.

The J gene is TRBJ2-3, the V gene TRBV28; D gene uncertain. Trimming pared 7 bases from V and 5 bases from J, leaving 7 bases between. CDR1 and CDR2 from the germline V gene are MDHEN and SYDVKM. The CDR3 spans 11 residues. In nucleotides, the CDR3 is TGTGCCAGCACTATTCAAGATACGCAGTATTTT. Residues: CASTIQDTQYF.

The chain links TRBV7-2 to TRBJ2-7; D gene ambiguous. Germline V gene lookup returns CDR1 SGHTA and CDR2 FQGNSA. The CDR3 runs to 15 residues. The V end lost 1 base, the J end lost 7 bases, and 17 bases lay between the germline ends. As DNA, the CDR3 is TGTGCCAGCAGCTTAGGTGACCGAGTGGGCCTGGAGCAGTACTTC. It yields the protein CASSLGDRVGLEQYF.

The chain recombines TRBV5-5 with TRBJ2-2, with D hard to call. The CDR3 contains 16 residues. Trimming stripped 0 bases from V and 3 bases from J, with 12 bases between. CDR1 is SGHKS and CDR2 is YYEKEE in the germline V gene (reference sequence). Here the CDR3 reads CASSLELSRYTGELFF. In DNA, the CDR3 is TGTGCCAGCAGCTTGGAGCTTTCGAGGTACACCGGGGAGCTGTTTTTT. Looking up the rest from reference TRBV5-5 and TRBJ2-2 gives the full variable domain: DAGVTQSPTHLIKTRGQQVTLRCSPISGHKSVSWYQQVLGQGPQFIFQYYEKEERGRGNFPDRFSARQFPNYSSELNVNALLLGDSALYLCASSLELSRYTGELFFGEGSRLTVL.

This clone was observed a few times. The chain links TRBV5-1 to TRBJ2-2; 10 nucleotides line up with TRBD1. After removal of 2 bases from V and 3 bases from J, the junction contained 4 bases not matched to a gene. Looked up from germline, CDR1 is SGHRS and CDR2 is YFSETQ. The CDR3 has 16 amino acids. For the CDR3, the DNA is TGCGCCAGCAGCTTCATGGGACAGGGGTACACCGGGGAGCTGTTTTTT. This translates into CASSFMGQGYTGELFF.

J is TRBJ1-6 and V is TRBV7-2; D ambiguous. Trimming left V 1 base short and J 6 bases short, with 10 bases between. The CDR3 has 15 amino acids. CDR1 is SGHTA and CDR2 is FQGNSA in the germline V gene. The CDR3 coding sequence is TGTGCCAGCAGCTTAGGGGTGGGCCCTAATTCACCCCTCCACTTT. It is translated as CASSLGVGPNSPLHF.

This rearrangement joins TRBV9 to TRBJ2-1, with 7 nucleotides matching TRBD2. After removal of 3 bases from V and 7 bases from J, the junction contained 13 bases not matched to a gene. The germline V gene encodes CDR1 SGDLS and CDR2 YYNGEE. CDR3 length: 16 residues. The CDR3 loop reads CASSEKRDSLSNEQFF. DNA for the CDR3: TGTGCCAGCAGCGAGAAGCGGGACTCCCTTTCAAATGAGCAGTTCTTC.

The rearrangement links TRBV27 to TRBJ2-7, with 12 positions matching TRBD2. Germline values: CDR1 MNHEY, CDR2 SMNVEV (reference sequence). The CDR3 is made up of 16 amino acids. The V gene end was trimmed by 5 bases and the J gene end by 0 bases; junction bases not matched to a gene: 5. CDR3 nucleotides: TGTGCCAGCAGTCCAACTAGCGGGAGGAGCTCCTACGAGCAGTACTTC. It codes for CASSPTSGRSSYEQYF.

V is TRBV5-5 and J is TRBJ1-4, with D tentatively TRBD1 (6 bases). The V and J ends lost 5 bases and 6 bases respectively, with 11 bases between them. Per germline, CDR1 SGHKS and CDR2 YYEKEE (reference sequence). The CDR3 length is 13 residues. CDR3 sequence: CASRGGDDEKLFF. The CDR3 bases are TGTGCCAGCAGAGGGGGGGATGATGAAAAACTGTTTTTT.

This chain uses TRBV12-5 with TRBJ1-1; D is unclear. Deletions cut 2 bases from V and 1 base from J, with 11 bases between. CDR1 and CDR2 (germline): LGHNT, FRNRAP. This CDR3 has 15 amino acids. CDR3 coding DNA: TGTGCTAGTGGTTTGCCCTGGGCCCCGAACACTGAAGCTTTCTTT. It translates to CASGLPWAPNTEAFF.

CDR3 nucleotides: TGTGCCAGCAGCCAAGACAGGGCCTCCTACAATGAGCAGTTCTTC. This encodes CASSQDRASYNEQFF. V and J are TRBV4-2 and TRBJ2-1; D possibly corresponds to TRBD1 (5 bases). Germline V gives CDR1 LGHNA, CDR2 YNFKEQ. The V end was cut by 0 bases, the J end by 0 bases, with 6 bases between. The CDR3 has 15 residues.

The chain is built from TRBV15 and TRBJ2-6; D is perhaps TRBD1 (5 bases). The V end was cut by 3 bases, the J end by 2 bases, with 11 bases between. Germline lookup yields CDR1 LNHNV and CDR2 YYDKDF (reference sequence). This CDR3 region has 16 residues. CDR3 sequence: CATSSFAGTGANVLTF. The CDR3 DNA follows: TGTGCCACCAGCAGTTTTGCAGGGACTGGGGCCAACGTCCTGACTTTC.

V usage is TRBV27 and J usage is TRBJ1-6, with TRBD1 as a possible D gene (6 bases). V lost 0 bases to trimming and J lost 7 bases, with 10 bases between them. This CDR3 has 15 amino acids. CDR1 is MNHEY, CDR2 SMNVEV, per germline (reference sequence). The CDR3 loop reads CASSLSSGGNSPLHF. The DNA for the CDR3 is TGTGCCAGCAGTTTATCGAGCGGGGGCAATTCACCCCTCCACTTT.

The chain uses TRBV3-1 (or the pseudogene TRBV3-2) and TRBJ1-2; the match to TRBD1 covers 10 bases. V dropped 2 bases and J dropped 6; count of bases not matched to a gene: 12. Germline CDR1 LGHDT, CDR2 YNNKEL (reference sequence). This CDR3 contains 17 residues. CDR3 nucleotide sequence: TGTGCCAGCAGCCAACCCCTAGGGACAGGGGATCGGAATGGCTACACCTTC. Protein: CASSQPLGTGDRNGYTF.

The V gene is TRBV7-3, the J gene TRBJ2-1, with TRBD2 matching 12 bases. With 5 bases clipped from V and 3 bases from J, the junction kept 2 bases outside the gene matches. CDR3 length: 15 residues. Germline CDR1 and CDR2: SGHTA and FQGTGA. The CDR3 sequence is CASSELAGGYNEQFF. The CDR3 DNA follows: TGTGCCAGCAGCGAACTAGCGGGGGGCTACAATGAGCAGTTCTTC.

The rearrangement joins TRBV3-1 (or the pseudogene TRBV3-2) to TRBJ1-5; TRBD1 agrees at 9 bases. J lost 2 bases, V lost 1 base, and 0 bases had no gene match. CDR1 is LGHDT and CDR2 is YNNKEL in the germline V gene (reference sequence). The CDR3 covers 15 residues. The CDR3 DNA reads TGTGCCAGCAGCCAAGGGACAGGGGGCAATCAGCCCCAGCATTTT. This codes for CASSQGTGGNQPQHF.